This note documents a single TCR beta chain sequence. Antigen unknown. This entry is derived from a study of T cells in Graves' hyperthyroidism and ophthalmopathy. Background on the study: Pretreatment peripheral blood was obtained at initial diagnosis.

The junction had 10 bases not matched to a gene; V was cut back by 5 bases and J by 1 base. CDR1 is SGHTA and CDR2 is FQGNSA in the germline V gene. CDR3 size: 16 residues. From RNA transcripts, TCR beta CDR3 regions were amplified. The TCR CDR3 first-round RT-PCR relied on the HTBI primer set. TCRdb independently ran MiXCR on the multiplex PCR reads; one entry per CDR3 protein. The table has some 580,000 distinct CDR3 sequences, approximately 15% seen once. Study results and caveats: The majority of expanded thyroid clonotypes above 0.001 also appeared in blood.

The chain links TRBV7-2 to TRBJ2-7; 8 bases are a match to TRBD2. Sequences were obtained from blood. This receptor was obtained from a woman aged 40 to 50 with Graves' ophthalmopathy. In nucleotides, the CDR3 is TGTGCCAGCAGCGGATTACGGAGCGGGAGTTCCTACGAGCAGTACTTC. Its translation is CASSGLRSGSSYEQYF.